The T cell receptor beta chain under discussion was sequenced for a study of T-cell reconstitution after alpha-beta-depleted transplantation in children. Study-wide findings and caveats: Surviving recipient T cells and thymic progenitors accounted for the high day-60 TCRbeta diversity observed in some patients.

This clonotype was detected a few times. Its antigen remains unidentified. During its preparation, the TCRbeta library received unique molecular identifiers. TCRdb called the PCR reads again in MiXCR, with one record for every CDR3 protein. This table holds 200,000 to 250,000 distinct CDR3 sequences, more than 20% found once. The CDR3 consists of 16 residues. V dropped 0 bases and J dropped 8 bases, with 16 bases sitting between them. Germline V gene lookup returns CDR1 LNHNV and CDR2 YYDKDF (reference sequence). The material was PBMCs, mostly from graft donor cells, obtained 360 days after TCRalphabeta/CD19-depleted stem cell transplant. The sequence derives from a female patient younger than 10 who had a stem cell transplant for congenital amegakaryocytic thrombocytopenia, so the T cells may come from the graft donor. This chain joins TRBV15 and TRBJ1-4; D ambiguous. CDR3 in amino acids: CATSRDIPLALEKLFF. In DNA form, the CDR3 reads TGTGCCACCAGCAGAGATATCCCCCTGGCCCTAGAAAAACTGTTTTTT.